This entry lists 18 T cell receptor beta chains sequenced from one sample in a study of blood T cell repertoires in COVID-19. Sequencing was performed with immunoSEQ multiplex PCR; in TCRdb, only in-frame clones are kept and a portion is missing. This table holds over 110,000 clones, roughly 88% found once. What was sequenced was peripheral blood. These TCRs come from a woman between 50 and 59 years old with acute or convalescent COVID-19.

This clone was detected only once. This chain joins TRBV10-3 and TRBJ1-5; 12 bases are a match to TRBD1. After removal of 6 bases from V and 7 bases from J, the junction contained 4 bases not matched to a gene. CDR1 and CDR2 (germline): ENHRY, SYGVKD. The CDR3 length is 14 residues. CDR3 amino acids: CAIRGQGAGQPQHF. DNA of the CDR3: TGTGCCATCAGGGGACAGGGGGCAGGGCAGCCCCAGCATTTT.

The chain recombines TRBV25-1 with TRBJ1-6, with TRBD1 matching over 8 bases. The V segment lost 4 bases and the J segment 11 bases; nucleotides outside the gene matches: 16. The CDR3 runs to 17 residues. Germline V gene data show CDR1 as MGHDK and CDR2 as SYGVNS. CDR3 in DNA: TGTGCCAGCAGTGCCCCGGTTGGGGACAGGCCGGGACCACCCCTCCACTTT. Protein product: CASSAPVGDRPGPPLHF.

This clone was found once. The chain links TRBV19 to TRBJ2-5; TRBD1 matches at 8 bases. V gave up 3 bases and J gave up 6 bases; unmatched junction bases: 9. Germline assignment: CDR1 LNHDA and CDR2 SQIVND (reference sequence). CDR3 length: 15 residues. Here the CDR3 reads CASSIGQGAGKTQYF. The CDR3 DNA sequence: TGTGCCAGTAGTATCGGGCAGGGGGCTGGAAAGACCCAGTACTTC. The whole variable domain, remainder taken from reference TRBV19 and TRBJ2-5, is DGGITQSPKYLFRKEGQNVTLSCEQNLNHDAMYWYRQDPGQGLRLIYYSQIVNDFQKGDIAEGYSVSREKKESFPLTVTSAQKNPTAFYLCASSIGQGAGKTQYFGPGTRLLVL.

The V and J genes are TRBV5-1 and TRBJ1-5, with D perhaps TRBD1 (6 bases). Germline CDR1 is SGHRS and CDR2 is YFSETQ. The V and J ends lost 0 bases and 3 bases respectively, with 7 bases between them. CDR3 length equals 14 residues. In nucleotides, the CDR3 is TGCGCCAGCAGCTTGGCAGGGGACAATCAGCCCCAGCATTTT. Translating it yields CASSLAGDNQPQHF.

The rearrangement uses TRBV7-3 and TRBJ2-6; no firm D call. V lost 2 bases to trimming and J lost 0 bases, with 8 bases between them. CDR3 length: 16 amino acids. The germline V gene encodes CDR1 SGHTA and CDR2 FQGTGA. The CDR3 nucleotides are TGTGCCAGCAGCTTAGGTAGCCACTCTGGGGCCAACGTCCTGACTTTC. It translates to CASSLGSHSGANVLTF.

The CDR3 is CASSIRGSSYEQYF. The DNA for the CDR3 is TGTGCCAGCAGCATCCGCGGGAGCTCCTACGAGCAGTACTTC. The chain links TRBV5-4 to TRBJ2-7; 7 bases are shared with TRBD2. The CDR3 runs 14 residues. V was pared by 4 bases and J by 0 bases, with 4 bases of the junction left unmatched. Looked up from germline, CDR1 is SGHNT and CDR2 is YYREEE (reference sequence).

The rearrangement uses TRBV27 and TRBJ1-6; TRBD1 might be the D (5 bases). Trimming removed 0 bases from V and 14 bases from J, with 14 bases in between. The length of the CDR3 is 14 residues. Germline V lookup: CDR1 MNHEY, CDR2 SMNVEV (reference sequence). DNA of the CDR3: TGTGCCAGCAGTTTATCAGGGACTTTTCTCACCCTCCACTTT. Translation gives CASSLSGTFLTLHF.

This chain uses TRBV24-1 with TRBJ2-1; 8 bases match TRBD2. Germline lookup yields CDR1 KGHDR and CDR2 SFDVKD. This CDR3 has 15 residues. Trimming took 4 bases from V and 9 from J; bases not matched to a gene: 10. In nucleotides, the CDR3 is TGTGCCACCAGTGACAATACCCGGGGGGGCCTTGAGCAGTTCTTC. Translated, it gives CATSDNTRGGLEQFF.

CDR3 nucleotide sequence: TGCAGCGCATCGACAGGGAATAGAGAGACCCAGTACTTC. Translated: CSASTGNRETQYF. V and J are TRBV29-1 and TRBJ2-5; 7 positions agree with TRBD1. Trimming at V came to 7 bases and at J to 4 bases, leaving 9 bases not matched to a gene. The CDR3 runs to 13 residues. Germline V lookup: CDR1 SQVTM, CDR2 ANQGSEA.

The chain employs TRBV10-2 and TRBJ2-4, with a weak D call TRBD1 (5 bases). Trimming left V 6 bases short and J 0 bases short, with 9 bases between. The CDR3 consists of 14 residues. CDR1 and CDR2 (germline): WSHSY, SAAADI. This CDR3 is CASSAGLAKNIQYF. In DNA, the CDR3 is TGCGCCAGCAGCGCAGGGCTAGCCAAAAACATTCAGTACTTC.

The V and J genes are TRBV19 and TRBJ2-5; perhaps TRBD2 as D (5 bases). Trimming pared 3 bases from V and 5 bases from J, leaving 10 bases between. Germline loops: CDR1 LNHDA, CDR2 SQIVND (reference sequence). The CDR3 runs to 13 residues. The CDR3 reads CASSMAGRETQYF. For the CDR3, the DNA is TGTGCCAGTAGTATGGCGGGCCGGGAGACCCAGTACTTC.

This clone has only a few counts. This chain connects TRBV2 to TRBJ1-6, with a tentative D call TRBD1 (5 bases). The CDR3 has 13 residues. The V end was cut by 6 bases, the J end by 7 bases, with 10 bases between. Looked up from germline, CDR1 is SNHLY and CDR2 is FYNNEI. DNA of the CDR3: TGTGCCAGCAGAAACAGGCCCAATTCACCCCTCCACTTT. This gives the protein CASRNRPNSPLHF. Supplemented by reference TRBV2 and TRBJ1-6, the full variable domain reads EPEVTQTPSHQVTQMGQEVILRCVPISNHLYFYWYRQILGQKVEFLVSFYNNEISEKSEIFDDQFSVERPDGSNFTLKIRSTKLEDSAMYFCASRNRPNSPLHFGNGTRLTVT.

The chain recombines TRBV10-3 with TRBJ1-1; a weak D match, TRBD1 (5 bases). CDR3 length: 16 amino acids. Between the trimmed V and J ends, which lost 8 bases and 4 bases, there was a span of 23 bases. Germline V lookup: CDR1 ENHRY, CDR2 SYGVKD. Written as DNA, the CDR3 is TGTGCCATCCAATGGGGGGACGGGCTGGGAGCCACTGAAGCTTTCTTT. Protein sequence: CAIQWGDGLGATEAFF.

The V call is TRBV9, the J call TRBJ2-3; tentative D call: TRBD1 (5 bases). Looked up from germline, CDR1 is SGDLS and CDR2 is YYNGEE. Trimming left V 0 bases short and J 0 bases short, with 14 bases between. This CDR3 has 17 residues. CDR3 DNA sequence: TGTGCCAGCAGCGTAGAGGATTGGGGCACGAGCACAGATACGCAGTATTTT. The encoded protein is CASSVEDWGTSTDTQYF. Filled out from reference TRBV9 and TRBJ2-3, the complete variable domain reads DSGVTQTPKHLITATGQRVTLRCSPRSGDLSVYWYQQSLDQGLQFLIQYYNGEERAKGNILERFSAQQFPDLHSELNLSSLELGDSALYFCASSVEDWGTSTDTQYFGPGTRLTVL.

The rearrangement links TRBV23-1 to TRBJ2-7, with 7 bases identical to TRBD1. TRBV23-1 is sorted into the ORF group, with uncertain function. The ends lost 3 bases at V and 6 bases at J; junction bases unmatched: 14. The CDR3 spans 16 residues. The CDR3 nucleotides read TGCGCCAGCAGTCAGTCCCACAGGGGACCGCCGGCCGAGCAGTACTTC. Its translation: CASSQSHRGPPAEQYF.

This clone was seen a handful of times. The chain combines TRBV24-1 with TRBJ2-7; 7 bases fit TRBD1. V was pared by 12 bases and J by 3 bases, with 10 bases of the junction left unmatched. Germline CDR1 reads KGHDR; CDR2 reads SFDVKD. The CDR3 spans 13 residues. The CDR3 region is CAASGRGFYEQYF. The CDR3 DNA follows: TGTGCCGCCTCGGGCAGGGGGTTCTACGAGCAGTACTTC.

This chain uses TRBV7-9 with TRBJ2-2; D remains unclear. In germline, CDR1 is SEHNR, CDR2 FQNEAQ (reference sequence). Trimming shortened V by 5 bases and J by 1 base, and 8 bases separated the two germline ends. CDR3 size: 14 residues. The CDR3 DNA follows: TGTGCCAGCAGCCAGCGACTGAACACCGGGGAGCTGTTTTTT. Protein: CASSQRLNTGELFF. The full variable domain, its missing parts supplied by reference TRBV7-9 and TRBJ2-2, is DTGVSQNPRHKITKRGQNVTFRCDPISEHNRLYWYRQTLGQGPEFLTYFQNEAQLEKSRLLSDRFSAERPKGSFSTLEIQRTEQGDSAMYLCASSQRLNTGELFFGEGSRLTVL.

This chain uses TRBV11-1 with TRBJ2-3; 9 nucleotides agree with TRBD1. Germline lookup yields CDR1 SGHAT and CDR2 FQDESV (reference sequence). The CDR3 is 13 amino acids. V was clipped by 4 bases and J by 5 bases; unmatched bases: 1. CDR3 DNA: TGTGCCAGCAGCTCGGACAGGGGAGATACGCAGTATTTT. Amino acid sequence: CASSSDRGDTQYF.